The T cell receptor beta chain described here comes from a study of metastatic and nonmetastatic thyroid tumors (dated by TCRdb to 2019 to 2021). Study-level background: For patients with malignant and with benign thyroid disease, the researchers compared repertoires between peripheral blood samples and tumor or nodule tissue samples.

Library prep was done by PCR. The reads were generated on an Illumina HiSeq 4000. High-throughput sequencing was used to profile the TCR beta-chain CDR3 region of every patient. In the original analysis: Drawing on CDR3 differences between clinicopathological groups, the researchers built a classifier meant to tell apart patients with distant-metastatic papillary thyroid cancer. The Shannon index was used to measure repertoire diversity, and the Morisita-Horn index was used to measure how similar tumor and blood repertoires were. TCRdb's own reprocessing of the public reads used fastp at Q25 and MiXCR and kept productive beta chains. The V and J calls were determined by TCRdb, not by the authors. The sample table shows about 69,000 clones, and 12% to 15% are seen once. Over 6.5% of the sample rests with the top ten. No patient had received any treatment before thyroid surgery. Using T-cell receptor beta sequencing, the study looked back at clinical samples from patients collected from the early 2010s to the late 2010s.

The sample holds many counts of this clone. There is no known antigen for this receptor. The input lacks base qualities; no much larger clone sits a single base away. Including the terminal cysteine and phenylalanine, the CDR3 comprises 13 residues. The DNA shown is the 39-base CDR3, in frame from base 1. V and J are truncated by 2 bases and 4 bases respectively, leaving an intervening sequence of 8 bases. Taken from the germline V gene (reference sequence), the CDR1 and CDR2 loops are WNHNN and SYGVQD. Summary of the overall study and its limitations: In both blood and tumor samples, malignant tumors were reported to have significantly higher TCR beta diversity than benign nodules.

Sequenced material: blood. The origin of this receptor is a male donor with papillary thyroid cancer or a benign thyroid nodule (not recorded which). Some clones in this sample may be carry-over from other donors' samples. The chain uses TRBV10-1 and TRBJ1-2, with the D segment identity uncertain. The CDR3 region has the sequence CASSERQTYGYTF. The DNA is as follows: TGCGCCAGCAGTGAGAGGCAGACCTATGGCTACACCTTC.